The clone carrying this T cell receptor (beta chain) was observed at least ten times. PBMCs were obtained from approximately 10 ml fresh peripheral blood. The CDR3 consists of 13 residues. In germline, CDR1 is DFQATT, CDR2 SNEGSKA (reference sequence). The V and J ends lost 3 bases and 1 base respectively, with 7 bases between them. The data were obtained in a study of T cells in Graves' hyperthyroidism and ophthalmopathy. RNA transcripts were the template for amplifying TCR beta CDR3 regions. HTBI primers were the set used in a first-round RT-PCR of the TCR CDR3. TCRdb processed the multiplex PCR reads anew with MiXCR; each CDR3 protein has one entry. The sample consists of about 400,000 distinct CDR3 sequences, about 15% of them appearing once.

V is TRBV20-1 and J is TRBJ1-5; D not resolved. This receptor was identified in a woman aged 55-70 years with Graves' ophthalmopathy. Sample: blood. CDR3 sequence (DNA): TGCAGTGCTAGGAGGGAAAGCAATCAGCCCCAGCATTTT. Residues: CSARRESNQPQHF.